This T cell receptor (beta chain) was obtained from a study of blood T cells in healthy people across ages. A second PCR, run for roughly 7 to 12 cycles, used a sample-barcoded 5' primer plus a J-beta primer mix. MiXCR was run by TCRdb on the 5' RACE reads, yielding one entry per CDR3 protein. The sample yields over 1,200,000 distinct CDR3 sequences, 59% seen once. CDR1 is LNHNV, CDR2 YYDKDF, per germline (reference sequence). The CDR3 extends over 15 amino acids. V shed 6 bases and J 4 bases; nucleotides not matched to a gene: 7. The sample holds a few counts of this clonotype. Input material: blood. The chain joins TRBV15 to TRBJ2-3; 10 bases match TRBD2. This clonotype was obtained from a man aged 18 to 35 in good health. The CDR3 sequence: CATRLASGSADTQYF. DNA of the CDR3: TGTGCCACCAGACTAGCTAGCGGGAGTGCAGATACGCAGTATTTT.